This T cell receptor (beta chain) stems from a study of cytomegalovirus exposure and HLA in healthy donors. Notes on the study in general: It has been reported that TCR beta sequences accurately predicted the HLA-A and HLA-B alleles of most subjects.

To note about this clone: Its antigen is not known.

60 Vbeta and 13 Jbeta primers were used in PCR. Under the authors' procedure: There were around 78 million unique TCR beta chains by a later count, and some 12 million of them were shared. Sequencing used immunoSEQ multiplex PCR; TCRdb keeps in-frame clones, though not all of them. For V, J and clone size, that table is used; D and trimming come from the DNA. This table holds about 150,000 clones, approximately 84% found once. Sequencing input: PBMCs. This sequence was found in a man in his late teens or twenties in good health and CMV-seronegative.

CDR3 in amino acids: CASSLELGEETQYF. Here the CDR3 DNA reads TGCGCCAGCAGCTTGGAACTAGGCGAGGAGACCCAGTACTTC. The chain recombines TRBV5-1 with TRBJ2-5; tentative D call: TRBD2 (5 bases). Germline V gene sequence: CDR1 SGHRS, CDR2 YFSETQ. CDR3 size: 14 residues. Between the trimmed V and J ends, which lost 0 bases and 5 bases, there was a span of 11 bases. Variable domain in full (rest from reference TRBV5-1 and TRBJ2-5): KAGVTQTPRYLIKTRGQQVTLSCSPISGHRSVSWYQQTPGQGLQFLFEYFSETQRNKGNFPGRFSGRQFSNSRSEMNVSTLELGDSALYLCASSLELGEETQYFGPGTRLLVL.